This record looks at one T cell receptor (beta chain) sequence and its context. Its cognate antigen is unknown. This entry comes from a study of persistence of HIV-infected CD4 T cells. Study-level background: A larger, less memory-rich fraction responded to anti-CD3/anti-CD28 beads than to antigen. Study outcomes and limitations: Antigen-responding cells were enriched for degenerate expanded CDR3beta sequences. CMV- and Gag-responding cells had lower TCRbeta richness than CD3/CD28-responding cells.

This nonspecific control used anti-CD3/anti-CD28 bead stimulation of CD4+ T cells. CD4+ T cells upregulating both CD40 ligand and CD69 were sorted as responding cells. The libraries were made with immunoSEQ version 4 in survey mode. Assay used: immunoSEQ multiplex PCR; TCRdb lists only in-frame clones, some missing. Here the sample spans about 47,000 clones, about nine tenths being singletons. This CDR3 has 16 residues. Germline V gene lookup returns CDR1 LGHDT and CDR2 YNNKEL (reference sequence). Trimming cost V 4 bases and J 1 base; bases outside gene matches: 7. The chain is built from TRBV3-1 (or the pseudogene TRBV3-2) and TRBJ2-3, with TRBD2 matching over 8 bases. Here the sequenced sample was CD4+ T cells sorted from PBMCs after approximately 19-hour stimulation, taken from a patient who received antiretroviral therapy. The sequence was collected from an adult man with HIV who was CMV-seropositive. The CDR3 bases are TGTGCCAGCAGCCGGAGGCAAGCGGGGGGCACAGATACGCAGTATTTT. This translates into CASSRRQAGGTDTQYF.